The rows below give T cell receptor beta chains drawn from one sample of a study of blood T cell repertoires in COVID-19. Clones were sequenced by immunoSEQ multiplex PCR, and TCRdb holds only the in-frame ones, with some missing. The sample records about 140,000 clones, 60% to 85% being singletons. Material: peripheral blood. The receptor source for this set is a woman in her sixties or seventies with acute or convalescent COVID-19. CDR3s include the opening cysteine and the closing phenylalanine or tryptophan. Each record gives: J gene, V gene, D gene, clone size, CDR3 DNA, CDR3 protein. A D gene is named only where the DNA matches it firmly. Expanded clones get a size class; other rows say once, few or many, or leave the size out.

j_gene: TRBJ2-7; v_gene: TRBV29-1; d_gene: -; abundance: -; CDR3nt: TGCAGCGTTGAAGGCGGGCCCTACGAGCAGTACTTC; CDR3aa: CSVEGGPYEQYF
j_gene: TRBJ2-4; v_gene: TRBV2; d_gene: TRBD2; abundance: -; CDR3nt: TGTGCCAGCAGAGGCCAGGGACTAGCCAACAAAAACATTCAGTACTTC; CDR3aa: CASRGQGLANKNIQYF
j_gene: TRBJ1-5; v_gene: TRBV7-9; d_gene: -; abundance: -; CDR3nt: TGTGCCAGCAGCCCCGGGGGTATCGGGCAGCCCCAGCATTTT; CDR3aa: CASSPGGIGQPQHF
j_gene: TRBJ1-2; v_gene: TRBV30; d_gene: TRBD1; abundance: -; CDR3nt: TGTGCCTGGAGCGGATCCGATCTCATACAGGGGAACTATGGCTACACCTTC; CDR3aa: CAWSGSDLIQGNYGYTF
j_gene: TRBJ2-1; v_gene: TRBV3-1/TRBV3-2; d_gene: -; abundance: -; CDR3nt: TGTGCCAGCAGCCAAGCCCCCACTAGAGGCGAGCAGTTCTTC; CDR3aa: CASSQAPTRGEQFF
j_gene: TRBJ2-7; v_gene: TRBV28; d_gene: -; abundance: -; CDR3nt: TGTGCCAGCAGTTTCTTAGGGGCGAGCTACGAGCAGTACTTC; CDR3aa: CASSFLGASYEQYF
j_gene: TRBJ1-3; v_gene: TRBV30; d_gene: -; abundance: -; CDR3nt: TGTGCCTGGAGTCTTCTCGACAGGAAAACTGGAAACACCATATATTTT; CDR3aa: CAWSLLDRKTGNTIYF
j_gene: TRBJ2-7; v_gene: TRBV21-1; d_gene: -; abundance: -; CDR3nt: TGTGCCAGCAGCAACAGGGACGAGCAGTACTTC; CDR3aa: CASSNRDEQYF
j_gene: TRBJ2-1; v_gene: TRBV6-4; d_gene: TRBD2; abundance: once; CDR3nt: TGTGCCACAGCACGGGAGGACCTTAACAATGAGCAGTTCTTC; CDR3aa: CATAREDLNNEQFF
j_gene: TRBJ2-1; v_gene: TRBV9; d_gene: TRBD1; abundance: -; CDR3nt: TGTGCCAGCAGCGCCTCGGGACAGCCTAACAATGAGCAGTTCTTC; CDR3aa: CASSASGQPNNEQFF
j_gene: TRBJ2-1; v_gene: TRBV20-1; d_gene: TRBD1; abundance: -; CDR3nt: TGCAGTGCTAGTAGGACAGGGGTCCACAATGAGCAGTTCTTC; CDR3aa: CSASRTGVHNEQFF
j_gene: TRBJ2-7; v_gene: TRBV27; d_gene: -; abundance: -; CDR3nt: TGTGCCAGCAGTTTAATCGGCAGGAACTCCTACGAGCAGTACTTC; CDR3aa: CASSLIGRNSYEQYF
j_gene: TRBJ2-7; v_gene: TRBV30; d_gene: TRBD2; abundance: -; CDR3nt: TGTGCCTGGAGTAGCGGACTAGCGGGGCCCTACGAGCAGTACTTC; CDR3aa: CAWSSGLAGPYEQYF
j_gene: TRBJ2-3; v_gene: TRBV6-5; d_gene: -; abundance: -; CDR3nt: TGTGCCAGCAGTTCTTCACAGGGAACAGATACGCAGTATTTT; CDR3aa: CASSSSQGTDTQYF
j_gene: TRBJ2-1; v_gene: TRBV14; d_gene: TRBD2; abundance: few; CDR3nt: TGTGCCAGCAGCCCCAAGATTATCGGCGGGAGATTCGGTTATGTAAATGAGCAGTTCTTC; CDR3aa: CASSPKIIGGRFGYVNEQFF
j_gene: TRBJ1-5; v_gene: TRBV19; d_gene: TRBD1; abundance: -; CDR3nt: TGTGCCAGCTCGAGGGGGCTGGATCAGCCCCAGCATTTT; CDR3aa: CASSRGLDQPQHF
j_gene: TRBJ2-7; v_gene: TRBV5-1; d_gene: -; abundance: -; CDR3nt: TGCGCCAGCAGGATAGGGGTTTCCTACGAGCAGTACTTC; CDR3aa: CASRIGVSYEQYF
j_gene: TRBJ2-1; v_gene: TRBV5-4; d_gene: TRBD2; abundance: -; CDR3nt: TGTGCCAGCAGCCCGGGGGGGGTGCTCTCTGGTGAGCAGTTCTTC; CDR3aa: CASSPGGVLSGEQFF
j_gene: TRBJ1-2; v_gene: TRBV6-1; d_gene: -; abundance: -; CDR3nt: TGTGCCAGCAGTGAAAGGGGCCTATTTCCTCTTTTC; CDR3aa: CASSERGLFPLF
j_gene: TRBJ2-1; v_gene: TRBV11-3; d_gene: TRBD2; abundance: -; CDR3nt: TGTGCCAGCAGCTTAGTTACAGCGGGGAATGAGCAGTTCTTC; CDR3aa: CASSLVTAGNEQFF
j_gene: TRBJ2-1; v_gene: TRBV27; d_gene: -; abundance: -; CDR3nt: TGTGCCAGCAGAGATACAGGGTATGTTGAGCAGTTCTTC; CDR3aa: CASRDTGYVEQFF
j_gene: TRBJ2-3; v_gene: TRBV6-1; d_gene: TRBD2; abundance: -; CDR3nt: TGTGCCAGCAGTGAAGCGTTCGTGGGACTAGCGGGAGGGCCCGGCACAGATACGCAGTATTTT; CDR3aa: CASSEAFVGLAGGPGTDTQYF
j_gene: TRBJ2-1; v_gene: TRBV30; d_gene: -; abundance: -; CDR3nt: TGTGCCTGGAGTGTACCGGGAGAGTACAATGAGCAGTTCTTC; CDR3aa: CAWSVPGEYNEQFF
j_gene: TRBJ1-1; v_gene: TRBV27; d_gene: -; abundance: -; CDR3nt: TGTGCCAGCAGTGCCACCTGGGGGGGCACTGAAGCTTTCTTT; CDR3aa: CASSATWGGTEAFF
j_gene: TRBJ2-2; v_gene: TRBV6-2/TRBV6-3; d_gene: TRBD1; abundance: -; CDR3nt: TGTGCCAGCAGTTACGTTCTCGAACAGGGGGTCGCCGGGGAGCTGTTTTTT; CDR3aa: CASSYVLEQGVAGELFF
j_gene: TRBJ2-3; v_gene: TRBV6-5; d_gene: -; abundance: -; CDR3nt: TGTGCCAGCAGTTTTGGGGGGGCAACAGATACGCAGTATTTT; CDR3aa: CASSFGGATDTQYF
j_gene: TRBJ1-4; v_gene: TRBV19; d_gene: -; abundance: -; CDR3nt: TGTGCCAGTAGTATATCGGGGTCAACTAATGAAAAACTGTTTTTT; CDR3aa: CASSISGSTNEKLFF
j_gene: TRBJ2-2; v_gene: TRBV7-8; d_gene: TRBD2; abundance: -; CDR3nt: TGTGCCAGCAGCTTAGTCGGCGGGAGGGGTTCCGGGGAGCTGTTTTTT; CDR3aa: CASSLVGGRGSGELFF
j_gene: TRBJ1-5; v_gene: TRBV2; d_gene: -; abundance: -; CDR3nt: TGTGCCAGCAGTGAACGGGGGAATCAGCCCCAGCATTTT; CDR3aa: CASSERGNQPQHF
j_gene: TRBJ1-6; v_gene: TRBV3-1/TRBV3-2; d_gene: -; abundance: few; CDR3nt: TGTGCCAGCAGCCAACTTGACTATTCACCCCTCCACTTT; CDR3aa: CASSQLDYSPLHF
j_gene: TRBJ1-6; v_gene: TRBV5-1; d_gene: TRBD1; abundance: -; CDR3nt: TGCGCCAGCAGCTTGGAGACAGGGTTGTCACCCCTCCACTTT; CDR3aa: CASSLETGLSPLHF
j_gene: TRBJ2-1; v_gene: TRBV12-5; d_gene: -; abundance: once; CDR3nt: TGTGCTAGTGGTTTGGCCACCCCTCCGCATCAGGGTGAGCAGTTCTTC; CDR3aa: CASGLATPPHQGEQFF
j_gene: TRBJ2-7; v_gene: TRBV6-5; d_gene: -; abundance: -; CDR3nt: TGTGCCAGCAGTTACTCGAGGACGGGGGAGCAGTACTTC; CDR3aa: CASSYSRTGEQYF
j_gene: TRBJ1-6; v_gene: TRBV10-3; d_gene: TRBD1; abundance: once; CDR3nt: TGTGCCATCAGGGACAGGGAAGCTCCTAATTCACCCCTCCACTTT; CDR3aa: CAIRDREAPNSPLHF
j_gene: TRBJ2-3; v_gene: TRBV11-1; d_gene: -; abundance: -; CDR3nt: TGTGCCAGCAGCCGTCCATTAGTAGATACGCAGTATTTT; CDR3aa: CASSRPLVDTQYF
j_gene: TRBJ2-7; v_gene: TRBV18; d_gene: TRBD2; abundance: few; CDR3nt: TGTGCCAGCTCACCTCAAGCGGGAGTATCTGTCGAGCAGTACTTC; CDR3aa: CASSPQAGVSVEQYF
j_gene: TRBJ2-1; v_gene: TRBV14; d_gene: -; abundance: -; CDR3nt: TGTGCCAGCAGCCAAGACCGCCAGCGGCGCTACAATGAGCAGTTCTTC; CDR3aa: CASSQDRQRRYNEQFF
j_gene: TRBJ1-6; v_gene: TRBV7-9; d_gene: -; abundance: -; CDR3nt: TGTGCCAGCAGCTTATGGGGGGATTCACCCCTCCACTTT; CDR3aa: CASSLWGDSPLHF
j_gene: TRBJ2-3; v_gene: TRBV28; d_gene: -; abundance: -; CDR3nt: TGTGCCAGCAGCGGGGGTGGGTGGGGCACAGATACGCAGTATTTT; CDR3aa: CASSGGGWGTDTQYF
j_gene: TRBJ1-1; v_gene: TRBV5-1; d_gene: -; abundance: -; CDR3nt: TGCGCCAGCAGCTTGTCGTCAGGTACTGAAGCTTTCTTT; CDR3aa: CASSLSSGTEAFF
j_gene: TRBJ1-1; v_gene: TRBV30; d_gene: -; abundance: once; CDR3nt: TGTGCCTGGAGTAACGGCGACATGAACACTGAAGCTTTCTTT; CDR3aa: CAWSNGDMNTEAFF
j_gene: TRBJ1-2; v_gene: TRBV4-1; d_gene: -; abundance: -; CDR3nt: TGCGCCAGCAGCCAAGAGGGCGGGGGTTCTATCTATGGCTACACCTTC; CDR3aa: CASSQEGGGSIYGYTF
j_gene: TRBJ2-2; v_gene: TRBV7-2; d_gene: -; abundance: -; CDR3nt: TGTGCCAGCAACGATCAGGGGTCTCCCGGGGAGCTGTTTTTT; CDR3aa: CASNDQGSPGELFF
j_gene: TRBJ1-5; v_gene: TRBV28; d_gene: TRBD1; abundance: -; CDR3nt: TGTGCCAGCAGTTCCGGATCTAACAGGGGTAATCAGCCCCAGCATTTT; CDR3aa: CASSSGSNRGNQPQHF
j_gene: TRBJ1-4; v_gene: TRBV3-1/TRBV3-2; d_gene: TRBD1; abundance: once; CDR3nt: TGTGCCAGCTCGGACCTCCACAGGGGACTTGAAAAACTGTTTTTT; CDR3aa: CASSDLHRGLEKLFF
j_gene: TRBJ2-5; v_gene: TRBV18; d_gene: -; abundance: -; CDR3nt: TGTGCCAGCTCCCCCGGGGTTGGCGTGGGACAAGAGACCCAGTACTTC; CDR3aa: CASSPGVGVGQETQYF
j_gene: TRBJ1-3; v_gene: TRBV5-1; d_gene: -; abundance: -; CDR3nt: TGCGCCAGCAGCCCAGGGACAAGACAAAGAAACACCATATATTTT; CDR3aa: CASSPGTRQRNTIYF
j_gene: TRBJ2-7; v_gene: TRBV27; d_gene: -; abundance: -; CDR3nt: TGTGCCAGCAGTCTCGGGACATTAGGAAAGCAGTACTTC; CDR3aa: CASSLGTLGKQYF
j_gene: TRBJ1-6; v_gene: TRBV29-1; d_gene: -; abundance: few; CDR3nt: TGCAGCGTACGGACAGCAACCAATTCACCCCTCCACTTT; CDR3aa: CSVRTATNSPLHF
j_gene: TRBJ2-1; v_gene: TRBV10-3; d_gene: TRBD2; abundance: -; CDR3nt: TGTGCCATCAGTGAGACAGGGACTAGCTTAACGCTGAATGAGCAGTTCTTC; CDR3aa: CAISETGTSLTLNEQFF
j_gene: TRBJ1-2; v_gene: TRBV6-6; d_gene: -; abundance: -; CDR3nt: TGTGCCAGCAGTCAAATAAGGTCTTCGCTCGCGGGGGCTGGCTACACCTTC; CDR3aa: CASSQIRSSLAGAGYTF